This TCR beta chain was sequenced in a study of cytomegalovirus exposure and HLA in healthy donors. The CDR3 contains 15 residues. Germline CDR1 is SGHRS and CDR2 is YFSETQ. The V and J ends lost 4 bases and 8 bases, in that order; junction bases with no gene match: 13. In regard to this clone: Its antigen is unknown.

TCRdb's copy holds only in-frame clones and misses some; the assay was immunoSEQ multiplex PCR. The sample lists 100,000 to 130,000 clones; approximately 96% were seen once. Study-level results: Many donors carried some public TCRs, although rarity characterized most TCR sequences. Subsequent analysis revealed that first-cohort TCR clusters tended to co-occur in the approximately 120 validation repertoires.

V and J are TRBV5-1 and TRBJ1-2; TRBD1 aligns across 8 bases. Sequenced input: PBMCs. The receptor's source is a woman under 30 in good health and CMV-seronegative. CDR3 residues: CASSPRRGQVSGYTF. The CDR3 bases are TGCGCCAGCAGCCCCCGTCGGGGACAGGTCTCCGGCTACACCTTC.